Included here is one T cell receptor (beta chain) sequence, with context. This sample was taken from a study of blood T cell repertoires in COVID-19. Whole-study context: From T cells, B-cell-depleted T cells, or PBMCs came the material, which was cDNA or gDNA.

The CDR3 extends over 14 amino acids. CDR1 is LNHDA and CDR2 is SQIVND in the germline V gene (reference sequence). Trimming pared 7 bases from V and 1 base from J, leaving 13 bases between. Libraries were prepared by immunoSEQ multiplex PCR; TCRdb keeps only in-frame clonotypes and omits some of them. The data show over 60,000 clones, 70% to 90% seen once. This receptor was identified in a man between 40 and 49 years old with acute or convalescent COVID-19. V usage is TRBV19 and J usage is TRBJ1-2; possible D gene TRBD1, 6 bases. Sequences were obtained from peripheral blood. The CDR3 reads CASKRTEVNYGYTF. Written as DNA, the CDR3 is TGTGCCAGTAAGAGGACAGAGGTTAACTATGGCTACACCTTC.